The rows below give T cell receptor beta chains drawn from one sample of a study of blood T cell repertoires in COVID-19. TCRdb's table, derived via immunoSEQ multiplex PCR, lists solely in-frame clones and lacks some. The table shows some 150,000 clones, with 75% to 90% occurring only once. Sequenced sample: peripheral blood. Source of these receptors: a man aged 70-80 years with acute or convalescent COVID-19. CDR3s include the opening cysteine and the closing phenylalanine or tryptophan. D genes are given only for firm matches. Size tells how often a clone was seen (once, few, many) or the class of an expanded clone, and some rows leave it out.

J gene: TRBJ2-3
D gene: TRBD2
clone size: NA
V gene: TRBV29-1
CDR3 protein: CSVPGLAGVGGTDTQYF
CDR3 DNA: TGCAGCGTCCCGGGACTAGCGGGAGTCGGGGGTACAGATACGCAGTATTTT

J gene: TRBJ1-1
D gene: NA
clone size: few
V gene: TRBV13
CDR3 protein: CASMGGSTEAFF
CDR3 DNA: TGTGCCAGCATGGGGGGGTCCACTGAAGCTTTCTTT

J gene: TRBJ1-6
D gene: NA
clone size: once
V gene: TRBV27
CDR3 protein: CASSLYRVGDSPLHF
CDR3 DNA: TGTGCCAGCAGTTTATACAGGGTGGGGGATTCACCCCTCCACTTT

J gene: TRBJ1-1
D gene: NA
clone size: NA
V gene: TRBV6-2/TRBV6-3
CDR3 protein: CASSYAAITEAFF
CDR3 DNA: TGTGCCAGCAGTTATGCGGCCATCACTGAAGCTTTCTTT

J gene: TRBJ2-1
D gene: NA
clone size: NA
V gene: TRBV5-6
CDR3 protein: CASSLLRAGEQFF
CDR3 DNA: TGTGCCAGCAGCTTGCTGAGGGCAGGTGAGCAGTTCTTC

J gene: TRBJ1-5
D gene: TRBD1
clone size: few
V gene: TRBV24-1
CDR3 protein: CATSPGQGVHSNQPQHF
CDR3 DNA: TGTGCCACCAGTCCGGGACAGGGCGTTCATAGCAATCAGCCCCAGCATTTT

J gene: TRBJ2-3
D gene: NA
clone size: NA
V gene: TRBV18
CDR3 protein: CASSLRGLTWGTDTQYF
CDR3 DNA: TGTGCCAGCTCACTCAGGGGTTTGACTTGGGGCACAGATACGCAGTATTTT

J gene: TRBJ1-2
D gene: NA
clone size: NA
V gene: TRBV12-3/TRBV12-4
CDR3 protein: CASSSSVFYGYTF
CDR3 DNA: TGTGCCAGCAGTTCCAGCGTCTTTTACGGCTACACCTTC

J gene: TRBJ1-4
D gene: TRBD1
clone size: NA
V gene: TRBV7-9
CDR3 protein: CASSLAGGGEKLFF
CDR3 DNA: TGTGCCAGCAGCTTAGCAGGGGGCGGTGAAAAACTGTTTTTT

J gene: TRBJ1-1
D gene: NA
clone size: few
V gene: TRBV12-3/TRBV12-4
CDR3 protein: CASSLSGDTEAFF
CDR3 DNA: TGTGCCAGCAGTTTGTCGGGGGACACTGAAGCTTTCTTT

J gene: TRBJ2-5
D gene: TRBD1
clone size: NA
V gene: TRBV6-5
CDR3 protein: CASIRDRQETQYF
CDR3 DNA: TGTGCCAGCATCCGGGACAGACAAGAGACCCAGTACTTC

J gene: TRBJ2-7
D gene: TRBD2
clone size: few
V gene: TRBV3-1/TRBV3-2
CDR3 protein: CASSRGTSGNSYEQYF
CDR3 DNA: TGTGCCAGCAGCCGCGGGACTAGCGGGAACTCCTACGAGCAGTACTTC

J gene: TRBJ1-2
D gene: TRBD1
clone size: few
V gene: TRBV6-6
CDR3 protein: CASGQDRVGGYTF
CDR3 DNA: TGTGCCAGCGGCCAGGACAGGGTAGGGGGCTACACCTTC

J gene: TRBJ2-1
D gene: TRBD1
clone size: NA
V gene: TRBV11-2
CDR3 protein: CASSHRSGQGAGEQFF
CDR3 DNA: TGTGCCAGCTCCCATCGAAGCGGGCAGGGGGCAGGCGAGCAGTTCTTC

J gene: TRBJ2-5
D gene: TRBD2
clone size: NA
V gene: TRBV6-5
CDR3 protein: CASRIAGGQETQYF
CDR3 DNA: TGTGCCAGCAGGATAGCGGGGGGGCAAGAGACCCAGTACTTC

J gene: TRBJ1-2
D gene: TRBD1
clone size: NA
V gene: TRBV28
CDR3 protein: CASSLVQGGYGYTF
CDR3 DNA: TGTGCCAGCAGTTTAGTACAGGGGGGCTATGGCTACACCTTC

J gene: TRBJ2-1
D gene: TRBD1
clone size: NA
V gene: TRBV7-2
CDR3 protein: CASSFRQGANEQFF
CDR3 DNA: TGTGCCAGCAGCTTCCGACAGGGGGCCAATGAGCAGTTCTTC

J gene: TRBJ2-3
D gene: NA
clone size: once
V gene: TRBV12-3/TRBV12-4
CDR3 protein: CASSFRGTDTQYF
CDR3 DNA: TGTGCCAGCAGTTTCAGGGGCACAGATACGCAGTATTTT

J gene: TRBJ1-4
D gene: NA
clone size: NA
V gene: TRBV19
CDR3 protein: CASSGTSTNEKLFF
CDR3 DNA: TGTGCCAGTAGTGGGACATCAACTAATGAAAAACTGTTTTTT

J gene: TRBJ2-1
D gene: TRBD2
clone size: NA
V gene: TRBV5-6
CDR3 protein: CASSRRPGLASNNEQFF
CDR3 DNA: TGTGCCAGCAGCCGAAGACCGGGACTAGCATCAAACAATGAGCAGTTCTTC

J gene: TRBJ2-3
D gene: TRBD2
clone size: NA
V gene: TRBV29-1
CDR3 protein: CSVSLAGVDTQYF
CDR3 DNA: TGCAGCGTTTCCCTAGCGGGAGTAGATACGCAGTATTTT

J gene: TRBJ1-3
D gene: NA
clone size: NA
V gene: TRBV19
CDR3 protein: CASTRARLRGTIYF
CDR3 DNA: TGTGCCAGTACCAGGGCCCGGCTGCGGGGCACCATATATTTT

J gene: TRBJ2-3
D gene: TRBD2
clone size: NA
V gene: TRBV6-2/TRBV6-3
CDR3 protein: CASSNLRGGTDTQYF
CDR3 DNA: TGTGCCAGCAGTAATTTACGGGGGGGCACAGATACGCAGTATTTT

J gene: TRBJ1-4
D gene: TRBD1
clone size: NA
V gene: TRBV5-1
CDR3 protein: CASSSGQGATTNEKLFF
CDR3 DNA: TGCGCCAGCAGCTCCGGACAGGGGGCTACAACTAATGAAAAACTGTTTTTT

J gene: TRBJ2-3
D gene: NA
clone size: NA
V gene: TRBV5-8
CDR3 protein: CASSLLGTSTDTQYF
CDR3 DNA: TGTGCCAGCAGCTTGTTGGGGACTAGCACAGATACGCAGTATTTT

J gene: TRBJ1-2
D gene: NA
clone size: NA
V gene: TRBV14
CDR3 protein: CASSQDYYTGPYGYTF
CDR3 DNA: TGTGCCAGCAGCCAAGATTATTACACAGGACCCTATGGCTACACCTTC

J gene: TRBJ1-4
D gene: NA
clone size: NA
V gene: TRBV18
CDR3 protein: CASSPRLATNEKLFF
CDR3 DNA: TGTGCCAGCTCACCTCGTCTTGCAACTAATGAAAAACTGTTTTTT

J gene: TRBJ2-5
D gene: TRBD2
clone size: NA
V gene: TRBV19
CDR3 protein: CASSSPSGRVETQYF
CDR3 DNA: TGTGCCAGTAGTTCTCCTAGCGGGAGAGTGGAGACCCAGTACTTC

J gene: TRBJ2-3
D gene: TRBD2
clone size: NA
V gene: TRBV12-5
CDR3 protein: CASGLTSGGTDTQYF
CDR3 DNA: TGTGCTAGTGGTTTGACTAGCGGGGGCACAGATACGCAGTATTTT

J gene: TRBJ2-1
D gene: NA
clone size: many
V gene: TRBV11-3
CDR3 protein: CASSLDGLNNEQFF
CDR3 DNA: TGTGCCAGCAGCTTAGATGGGCTAAACAATGAGCAGTTCTTC

J gene: TRBJ2-5
D gene: NA
clone size: NA
V gene: TRBV6-5
CDR3 protein: CASLFQETQYF
CDR3 DNA: TGTGCCAGCCTATTTCAAGAGACCCAGTACTTC

J gene: TRBJ1-2
D gene: NA
clone size: NA
V gene: TRBV28
CDR3 protein: CASSIGQTKGGYTF
CDR3 DNA: TGTGCCAGCAGTATCGGACAGACCAAAGGAGGCTACACCTTC

J gene: TRBJ1-5
D gene: NA
clone size: once
V gene: TRBV15
CDR3 protein: CATSSSGTPFQPQHF
CDR3 DNA: TGTGCCACCAGCAGCTCCGGGACTCCCTTTCAGCCCCAGCATTTT

J gene: TRBJ1-2
D gene: NA
clone size: NA
V gene: TRBV28
CDR3 protein: CASSLQGMYYGYTF
CDR3 DNA: TGTGCCAGCAGTTTACAGGGAATGTACTATGGCTACACCTTC

J gene: TRBJ1-2
D gene: TRBD1
clone size: NA
V gene: TRBV3-1/TRBV3-2
CDR3 protein: CASSQDPTGLSNYGYTF
CDR3 DNA: TGTGCCAGCAGCCAAGATCCGACAGGGTTGAGTAACTATGGCTACACCTTC

J gene: TRBJ1-2
D gene: NA
clone size: NA
V gene: TRBV2
CDR3 protein: CASSEARSEGYTF
CDR3 DNA: TGTGCCAGCAGTGAAGCGCGGTCGGAGGGCTACACCTTC

J gene: TRBJ1-1
D gene: TRBD1
clone size: NA
V gene: TRBV28
CDR3 protein: CASNYRGTEAFF
CDR3 DNA: TGTGCCAGCAATTACAGGGGCACTGAGGCTTTCTTT

J gene: TRBJ2-7
D gene: TRBD1
clone size: many
V gene: TRBV2
CDR3 protein: CASNRDRGYEQYF
CDR3 DNA: TGTGCCAGCAATCGGGACAGGGGCTACGAGCAGTACTTC

J gene: TRBJ1-5
D gene: NA
clone size: NA
V gene: TRBV24-1
CDR3 protein: CATSERGWDQPQHF
CDR3 DNA: TGTGCCACCAGTGAGAGGGGGTGGGATCAGCCCCAGCATTTT

J gene: TRBJ2-5
D gene: TRBD2
clone size: NA
V gene: TRBV18
CDR3 protein: CASSRGLAGGVETQYF
CDR3 DNA: TGTGCCAGCTCACGCGGACTAGCGGGAGGGGTGGAGACCCAGTACTTC

J gene: TRBJ2-1
D gene: NA
clone size: NA
V gene: TRBV6-5
CDR3 protein: CASTQGLAGNEQFF
CDR3 DNA: TGTGCCAGCACCCAAGGGCTAGCTGGGAATGAGCAGTTCTTC

J gene: TRBJ2-7
D gene: NA
clone size: NA
V gene: TRBV10-3
CDR3 protein: CAISESPSASYEQYF
CDR3 DNA: TGTGCCATCAGCGAGTCCCCTAGTGCCTCCTACGAGCAGTACTTC

J gene: TRBJ1-2
D gene: TRBD1
clone size: once
V gene: TRBV28
CDR3 protein: CASSLGTGVNYGYTF
CDR3 DNA: TGTGCCAGCAGTTTAGGGACAGGCGTTAACTATGGCTACACCTTC

J gene: TRBJ2-5
D gene: TRBD2
clone size: NA
V gene: TRBV7-6
CDR3 protein: CASSTPAGGPGETQYF
CDR3 DNA: TGTGCCAGCAGCACGCCGGCGGGAGGGCCAGGAGAGACCCAGTACTTC

J gene: TRBJ1-4
D gene: NA
clone size: NA
V gene: TRBV5-6
CDR3 protein: CASSSKGTNEKLFF
CDR3 DNA: TGTGCCAGCAGTAGTAAGGGGACTAATGAAAAACTGTTTTTT